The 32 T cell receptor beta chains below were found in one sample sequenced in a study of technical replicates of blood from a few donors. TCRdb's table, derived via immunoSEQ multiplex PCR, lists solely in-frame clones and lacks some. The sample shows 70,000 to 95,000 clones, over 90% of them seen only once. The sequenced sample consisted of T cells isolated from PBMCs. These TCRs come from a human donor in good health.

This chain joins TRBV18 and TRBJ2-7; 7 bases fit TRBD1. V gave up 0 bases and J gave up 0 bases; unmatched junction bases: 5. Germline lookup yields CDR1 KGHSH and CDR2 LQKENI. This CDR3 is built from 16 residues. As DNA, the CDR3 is TGTGCCAGCTCACCACCGTTATGGGACAGCTCCTACGAGCAGTACTTC. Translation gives CASSPPLWDSSYEQYF.

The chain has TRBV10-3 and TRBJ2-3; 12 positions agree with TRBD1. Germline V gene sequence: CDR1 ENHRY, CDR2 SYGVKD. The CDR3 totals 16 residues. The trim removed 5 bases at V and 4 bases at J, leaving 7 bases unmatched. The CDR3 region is CAISKGTGGFADTQYF. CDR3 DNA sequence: TGTGCCATCAGTAAGGGGACAGGGGGCTTCGCAGATACGCAGTATTTT.

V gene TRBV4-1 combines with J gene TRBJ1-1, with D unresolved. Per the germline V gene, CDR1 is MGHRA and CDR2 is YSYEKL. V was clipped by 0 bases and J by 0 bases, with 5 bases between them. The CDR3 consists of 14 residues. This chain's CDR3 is CASSQEQLNTEAFF. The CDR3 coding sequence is TGCGCCAGCAGCCAAGAACAGCTGAACACTGAAGCTTTCTTT.

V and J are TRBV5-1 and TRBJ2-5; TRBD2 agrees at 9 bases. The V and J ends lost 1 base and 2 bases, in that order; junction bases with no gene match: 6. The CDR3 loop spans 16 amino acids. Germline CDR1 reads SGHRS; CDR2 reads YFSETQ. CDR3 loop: CASSLMAGGQQETQYF. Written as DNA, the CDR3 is TGCGCCAGCAGCTTGATGGCGGGAGGGCAGCAAGAGACCCAGTACTTC.

The CDR3 here is CASSDPDRGPNYGYTF. CDR3 in DNA: TGCGCCAGCAGTGACCCCGACAGAGGACCGAACTATGGCTACACCTTC. The V gene is TRBV10-2, the J gene TRBJ1-2; D is perhaps TRBD1 (5 bases). This CDR3 is 16 amino acids long. Germline CDR1 is WSHSY and CDR2 is SAAADI. The V gene lost 3 bases and the J gene lost 2 bases, with 16 bases spanning the gap.

CDR3 coding DNA: TGCGCCAGCAGCCAAGACAGGAGGGGAAGGGGAAATGAAAAACTGTTTTTT. Residues: CASSQDRRGRGNEKLFF. This chain links TRBV4-1 with TRBJ1-4; D might be TRBD1 (5 bases). The CDR3 covers 17 residues. Germline V gene lookup returns CDR1 MGHRA and CDR2 YSYEKL. Deletions cut 0 bases from V and 5 bases from J, with 16 bases between.

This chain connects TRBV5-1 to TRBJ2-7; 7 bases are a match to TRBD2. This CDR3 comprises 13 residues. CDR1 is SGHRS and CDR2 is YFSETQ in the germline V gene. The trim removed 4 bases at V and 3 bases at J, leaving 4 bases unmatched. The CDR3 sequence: CASSIQRGYEQYF. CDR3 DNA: TGCGCCAGCAGCATCCAGCGGGGCTACGAGCAGTACTTC.

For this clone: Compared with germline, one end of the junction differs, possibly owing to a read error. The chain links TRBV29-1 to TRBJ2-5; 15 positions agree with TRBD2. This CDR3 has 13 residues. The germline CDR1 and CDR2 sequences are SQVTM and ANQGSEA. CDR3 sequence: CSVGTSGRAGWNF. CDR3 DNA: TGCAGCGTTGGGACTAGCGGGAGGGCCGGTTGGAACTTC.

CDR3 amino acids: CASSQMTSGGDTDTQYF. Written as DNA, the CDR3 is TGTGCCAGCAGCCAAATGACTAGCGGGGGGGACACAGATACGCAGTATTTT. The chain links TRBV4-2 to TRBJ2-3; 14 bases are shared with TRBD2. V trimming: 2 bases; J trimming: 2 bases; junction bases outside the gene matches: 3. Germline CDR1 is LGHNA and CDR2 is YNFKEQ. This CDR3 is 17 amino acids long.

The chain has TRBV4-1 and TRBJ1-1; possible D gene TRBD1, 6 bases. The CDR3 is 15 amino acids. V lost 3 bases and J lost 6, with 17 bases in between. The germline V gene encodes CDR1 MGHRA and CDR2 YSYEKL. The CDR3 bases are TGCGCCAGCAGCCAGGGGTACAGGGTAGACCCTGAAGCTTTCTTT. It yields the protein CASSQGYRVDPEAFF.

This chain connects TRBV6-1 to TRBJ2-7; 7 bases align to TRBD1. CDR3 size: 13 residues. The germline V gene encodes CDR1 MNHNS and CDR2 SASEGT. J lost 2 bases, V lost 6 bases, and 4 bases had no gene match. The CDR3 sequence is CASSSGQTYEQYF. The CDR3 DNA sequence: TGTGCCAGCAGCTCGGGACAGACCTACGAGCAGTACTTC.

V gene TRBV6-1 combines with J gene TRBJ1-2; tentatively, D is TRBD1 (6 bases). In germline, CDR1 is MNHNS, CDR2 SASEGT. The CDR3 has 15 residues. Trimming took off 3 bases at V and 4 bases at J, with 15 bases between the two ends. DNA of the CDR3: TGTGCCAGCAGTGATAGGACAGTTCGCGTCTATGGCTACACCTTC. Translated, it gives CASSDRTVRVYGYTF.

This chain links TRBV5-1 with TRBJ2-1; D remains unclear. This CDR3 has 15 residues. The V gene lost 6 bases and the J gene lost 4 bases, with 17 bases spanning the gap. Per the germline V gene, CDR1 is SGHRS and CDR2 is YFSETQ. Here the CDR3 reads CASNYAPGSYNEQFF. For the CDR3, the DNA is TGCGCCAGCAATTACGCCCCAGGTAGTTACAATGAGCAGTTCTTC.

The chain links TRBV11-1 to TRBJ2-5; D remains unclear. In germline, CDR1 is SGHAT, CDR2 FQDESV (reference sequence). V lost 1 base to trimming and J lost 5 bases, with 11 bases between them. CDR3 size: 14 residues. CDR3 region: CASSLELDWETQYF. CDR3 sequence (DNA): TGTGCCAGCAGCTTAGAGCTTGACTGGGAGACCCAGTACTTC.

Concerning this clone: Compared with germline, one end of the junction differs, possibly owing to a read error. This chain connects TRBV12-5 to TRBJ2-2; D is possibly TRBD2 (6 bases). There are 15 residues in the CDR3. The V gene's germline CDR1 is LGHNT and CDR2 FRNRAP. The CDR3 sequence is CASGLASRGSGELFF. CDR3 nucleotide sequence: TGTGCTAGTGGCTTGGCCTCCCGGGGGTCCGGGGAGCTGTTTTTT.

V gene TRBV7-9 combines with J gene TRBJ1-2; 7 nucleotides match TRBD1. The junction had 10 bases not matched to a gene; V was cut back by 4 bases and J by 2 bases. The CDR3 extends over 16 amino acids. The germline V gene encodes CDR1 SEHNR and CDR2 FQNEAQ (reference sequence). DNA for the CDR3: TGTGCCAGCAGCTCTGCTCTGACAGGGATCAACTATGGCTACACCTTC. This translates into CASSSALTGINYGYTF.

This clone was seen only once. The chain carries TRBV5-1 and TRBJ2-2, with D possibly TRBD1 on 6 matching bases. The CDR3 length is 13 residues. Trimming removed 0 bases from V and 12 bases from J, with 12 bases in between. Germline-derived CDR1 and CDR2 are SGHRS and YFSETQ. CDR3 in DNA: TGCGCCAGCAGCTTGGCAGGGGCGTGGAAGCTGTTTTTT. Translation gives CASSLAGAWKLFF.

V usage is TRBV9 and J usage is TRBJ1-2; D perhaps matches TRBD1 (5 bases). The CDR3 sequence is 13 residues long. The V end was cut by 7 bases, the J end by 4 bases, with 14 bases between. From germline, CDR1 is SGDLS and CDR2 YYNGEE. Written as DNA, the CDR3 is TGTGCCAGCGCGTTGGCAGGGTCCTATGGCTACACCTTC. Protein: CASALAGSYGYTF.

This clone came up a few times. In DNA, the CDR3 is TGTGCCAGCAGTACGGAGGACGAGCAGTACTTC. This gives the protein CASSTEDEQYF. V gene TRBV6-1 combines with J gene TRBJ2-7; tentative D call: TRBD2 (5 bases). This CDR3 comprises 11 residues. V lost 5 bases and J lost 5, with 7 bases in between. Germline-derived CDR1 and CDR2 are MNHNS and SASEGT.

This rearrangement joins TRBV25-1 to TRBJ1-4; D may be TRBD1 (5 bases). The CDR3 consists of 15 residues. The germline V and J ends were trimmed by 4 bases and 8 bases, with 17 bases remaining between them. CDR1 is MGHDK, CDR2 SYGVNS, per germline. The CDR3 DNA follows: TGTGCCAGCAGTGCGACCCAGGGTTCTGGAGAAAAACTGTTTTTT. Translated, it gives CASSATQGSGEKLFF.

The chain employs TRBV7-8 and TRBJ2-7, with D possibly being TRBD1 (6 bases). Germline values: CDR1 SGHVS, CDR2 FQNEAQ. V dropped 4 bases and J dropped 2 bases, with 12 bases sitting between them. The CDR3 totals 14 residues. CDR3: CASSSNRAAYEQYF. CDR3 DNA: TGTGCCAGCAGCTCAAACAGGGCCGCCTACGAGCAGTACTTC.

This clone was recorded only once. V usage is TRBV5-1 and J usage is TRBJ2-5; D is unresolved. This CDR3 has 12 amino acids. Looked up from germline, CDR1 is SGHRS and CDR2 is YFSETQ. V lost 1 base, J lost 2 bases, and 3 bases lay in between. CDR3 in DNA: TGCGCCAGCAGCTTGTCACAAGAGACCCAGTACTTC. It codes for CASSLSQETQYF.

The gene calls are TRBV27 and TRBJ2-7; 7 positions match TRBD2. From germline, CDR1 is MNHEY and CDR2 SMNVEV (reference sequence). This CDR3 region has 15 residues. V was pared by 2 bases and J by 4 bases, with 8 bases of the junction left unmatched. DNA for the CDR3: TGTGCCAGCAGTTTAAGGGAGGGAGGGTGGTACGAGCAGTACTTC. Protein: CASSLREGGWYEQYF.

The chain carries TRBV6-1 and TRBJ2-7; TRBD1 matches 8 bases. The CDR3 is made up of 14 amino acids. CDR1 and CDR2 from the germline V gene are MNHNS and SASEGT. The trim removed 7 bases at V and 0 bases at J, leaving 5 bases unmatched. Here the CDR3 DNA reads TGTGCCAGCAACGACAGGGGAATCTCCTACGAGCAGTACTTC. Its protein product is CASNDRGISYEQYF.

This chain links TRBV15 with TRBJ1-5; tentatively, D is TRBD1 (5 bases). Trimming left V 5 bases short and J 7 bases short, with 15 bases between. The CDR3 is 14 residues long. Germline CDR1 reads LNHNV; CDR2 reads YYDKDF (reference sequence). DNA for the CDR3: TGTGCCACCAGCGGTGACCGGCAGGGACAGCCCCAGCATTTT. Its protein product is CATSGDRQGQPQHF.

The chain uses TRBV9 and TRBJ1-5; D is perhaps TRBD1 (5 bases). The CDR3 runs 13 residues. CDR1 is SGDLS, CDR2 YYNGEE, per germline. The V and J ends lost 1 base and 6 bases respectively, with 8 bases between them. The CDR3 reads CASSVQGSQPQHF. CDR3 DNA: TGTGCCAGCAGCGTACAGGGCAGTCAGCCCCAGCATTTT. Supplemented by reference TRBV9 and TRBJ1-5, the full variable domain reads DSGVTQTPKHLITATGQRVTLRCSPRSGDLSVYWYQQSLDQGLQFLIQYYNGEERAKGNILERFSAQQFPDLHSELNLSSLELGDSALYFCASSVQGSQPQHFGDGTRLSIL.

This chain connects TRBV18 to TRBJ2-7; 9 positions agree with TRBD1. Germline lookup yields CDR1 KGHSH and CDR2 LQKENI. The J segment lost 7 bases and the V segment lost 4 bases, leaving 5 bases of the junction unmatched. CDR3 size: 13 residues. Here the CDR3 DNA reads TGTGCCAGCTCACGGGACAGGGTAGGAGAGCAGTACTTC. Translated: CASSRDRVGEQYF.

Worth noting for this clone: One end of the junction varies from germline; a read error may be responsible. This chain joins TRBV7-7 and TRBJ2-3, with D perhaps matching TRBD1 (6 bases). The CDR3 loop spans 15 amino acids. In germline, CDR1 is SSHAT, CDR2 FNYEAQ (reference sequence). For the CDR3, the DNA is TGTGCTAGCAGCAGGGGACAATACGGCACAGATACGCAGTATTTT. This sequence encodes CASSRGQYGTDTQYF. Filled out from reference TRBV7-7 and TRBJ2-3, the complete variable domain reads GAGVSQSPRYKVTKRGQDVTLRCDPISSHATLYWYQQALGQGPEFLTYFNYEAQPDKSGLPSDRFSAERPEGSISTLTIQRTEQRDSAMYRCASSRGQYGTDTQYFGPGTRLTVL.

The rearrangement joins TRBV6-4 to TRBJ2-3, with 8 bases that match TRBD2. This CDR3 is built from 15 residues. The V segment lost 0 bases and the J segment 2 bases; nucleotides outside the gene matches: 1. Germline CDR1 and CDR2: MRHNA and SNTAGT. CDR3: CASSDSGGATDTQYF. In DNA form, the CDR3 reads TGTGCCAGCAGTGACTCCGGGGGGGCCACAGATACGCAGTATTTT.

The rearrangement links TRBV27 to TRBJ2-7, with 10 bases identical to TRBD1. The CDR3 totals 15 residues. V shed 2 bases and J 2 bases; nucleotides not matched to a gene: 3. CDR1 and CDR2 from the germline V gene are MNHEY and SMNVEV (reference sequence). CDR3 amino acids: CASSLGTGVTYEQYF. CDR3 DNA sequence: TGTGCCAGCAGTTTAGGGACAGGGGTTACCTACGAGCAGTACTTC.

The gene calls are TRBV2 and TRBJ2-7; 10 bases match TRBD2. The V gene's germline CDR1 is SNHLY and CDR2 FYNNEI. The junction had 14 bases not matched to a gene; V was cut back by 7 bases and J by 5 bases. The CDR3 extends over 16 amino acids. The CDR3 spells CASKGEAGGPVHEQYF. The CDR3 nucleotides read TGTGCCAGCAAAGGGGAAGCGGGGGGGCCGGTCCACGAGCAGTACTTC.

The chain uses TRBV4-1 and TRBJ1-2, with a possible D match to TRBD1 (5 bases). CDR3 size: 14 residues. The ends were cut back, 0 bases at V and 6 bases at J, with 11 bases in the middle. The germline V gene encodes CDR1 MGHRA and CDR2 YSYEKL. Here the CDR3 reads CASSQESGTDGYTF. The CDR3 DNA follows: TGCGCCAGCAGCCAAGAGTCAGGGACTGATGGCTACACCTTC.